The 28 T cell receptor beta chains given below trace back to one sample, sequenced in a study of shared clonotypes between healthy human individuals. The data were produced by immunoSEQ multiplex PCR, yet TCRdb's version contains in-frame clones alone and is incomplete. The table records about 2.2 million clones, 90% to 95% of them present only once. Cells designated naive CD8 were CD45RO-negative and were positively selected for CCR7, with terminally differentiated effector memory CD45RA+ cells excluded. The sample taken for sequencing was naive CD8+ T cells from PBMCs. The origin of the receptors is a young man in good health. Some clones in this sample may be carry-over from other donors' samples.

The V call is TRBV7-2, the J call TRBJ1-2; a weak D match, TRBD1 (6 bases). Germline-derived CDR1 and CDR2 are SGHTA and FQGNSA. This CDR3 region has 16 residues. Trimming stripped 6 bases from V and 6 bases from J, with 23 bases between. CDR3 protein: CASSSRGRGGPDGYTF. The CDR3 DNA follows: TGTGCCAGCAGTTCCCGCGGCAGGGGAGGTCCGGATGGCTACACCTTC.

The rearrangement uses TRBV28 and TRBJ2-7; D not resolved. The CDR3 contains 14 residues. The germline V and J ends were trimmed by 10 bases and 1 base, with 17 bases remaining between them. The germline gives CDR1 MDHEN, CDR2 SYDVKM. CDR3 residues: CATEISSRSYEQYF. The CDR3 DNA reads as TGTGCCACCGAAATAAGCAGCAGATCCTACGAGCAGTACTTC. Full variable domain (remainder filled in from reference TRBV28 and TRBJ2-7): DVKVTQSSRYLVKRTGEKVFLECVQDMDHENMFWYRQDPGLGLRLIYFSYDVKMKEKGDIPEGYSVSREKKERFSLILESASTNQTSMYLCATEISSRSYEQYFGPGTRLTVT.

The chain has TRBV7-9 and TRBJ2-1; 10 nucleotides line up with TRBD2. The CDR3 loop spans 16 amino acids. CDR1 and CDR2 (germline): SEHNR, FQNEAQ (reference sequence). After removal of 5 bases from V and 7 bases from J, the junction contained 11 bases not matched to a gene. CDR3 sequence reads: CASSPMTSGFGNEQFF. The CDR3, as DNA: TGTGCCAGCAGCCCCATGACTAGCGGGTTTGGGAATGAGCAGTTCTTC.

This rearrangement joins TRBV28 to TRBJ2-3, with D perhaps TRBD2 (5 bases). Trimming shortened V by 2 bases and J by 6 bases, and 12 bases separated the two germline ends. Germline V gene data show CDR1 as MDHEN and CDR2 as SYDVKM. This CDR3 is built from 14 residues. The CDR3 coding sequence is TGTGCCAGCAGTTTACTCTACCCGGGGGATACGCAGTATTTT. This codes for CASSLLYPGDTQYF.

This chain links TRBV11-2 with TRBJ2-1; 13 bases agree with TRBD2. CDR1 and CDR2 from the germline V gene are SGHAT and FQNNGV. The V and J ends lost 5 bases and 5 bases, in that order; junction bases with no gene match: 9. The CDR3 has 17 residues. Here the CDR3 reads CASSAWVGLAGNNEQFF. DNA of the CDR3: TGTGCCAGCAGCGCATGGGTGGGACTAGCGGGAAACAATGAGCAGTTCTTC.

This chain uses TRBV18 with TRBJ2-7, with TRBD2 matching 9 bases. The germline V gene has CDR1 KGHSH and CDR2 LQKENI. With 3 bases clipped from V and 5 bases from J, the junction kept 20 bases outside the gene matches. This CDR3 has 19 amino acids. The CDR3 is CASSPGGSGRTGIWDEQYF. In DNA, the CDR3 is TGTGCCAGCTCACCGGGGGGTAGCGGGAGAACAGGAATATGGGACGAGCAGTACTTC. Supplemented by reference TRBV18 and TRBJ2-7, the full variable domain reads NAGVMQNPRHLVRRRGQEARLRCSPMKGHSHVYWYRQLPEEGLKFMVYLQKENIIDESGMPKERFSAEFPKEGPSILRIQQVVRGDSAAYFCASSPGGSGRTGIWDEQYFGPGTRLTVT.

The chain recombines TRBV6-1 with TRBJ2-7, with D possibly TRBD1 on 6 matching bases. Trimming stripped 2 bases from V and 0 bases from J, with 14 bases between. The V gene's germline CDR1 is MNHNS and CDR2 SASEGT. The CDR3 contains 16 residues. The CDR3 here is CASSESGGHRSYEQYF. As DNA, the CDR3 is TGTGCCAGCAGTGAAAGTGGGGGACACCGCTCCTACGAGCAGTACTTC.

The chain is built from TRBV19 and TRBJ2-1, with 9 bases matching TRBD2. The trim removed 5 bases at V and 4 bases at J, leaving 12 bases unmatched. Germline V lookup: CDR1 LNHDA, CDR2 SQIVND (reference sequence). The CDR3 is made up of 17 amino acids. The CDR3 loop reads CASSAHPGLAEYNEQFF. DNA of the CDR3: TGTGCCAGTAGTGCACATCCGGGACTAGCAGAATACAATGAGCAGTTCTTC.

The chain joins TRBV14 to TRBJ1-2, with D uncertain. The CDR3 contains 13 residues. V lost 1 base and J 8 bases, leaving 11 bases between the germline ends. Germline V gene sequence: CDR1 SGHDN, CDR2 FVKESK. CDR3 bases: TGTGCCAGCAGCCAAGGGACCGTCGGGGGCTACACCTTC. Translated: CASSQGTVGGYTF.

This chain connects TRBV14 to TRBJ2-3, with 8 bases identical to TRBD2. CDR1 is SGHDN and CDR2 is FVKESK in the germline V gene. The CDR3 runs to 15 residues. Germline trimming cut 4 bases from V and 4 bases from J; bases unmatched to any gene: 7. CDR3 sequence: CASSPRTSQADTQYF. The CDR3 DNA is TGTGCCAGCAGCCCCCGGACTAGCCAGGCAGATACGCAGTATTTT.

V is TRBV9 and J is TRBJ2-1; TRBD2 aligns across 11 bases. The CDR3 length is 16 residues. With V trimmed by 2 bases and J by 4 bases, 5 bases remained unmatched. Germline-derived CDR1 and CDR2 are SGDLS and YYNGEE. The CDR3 DNA is TGTGCCAGCAGCGTGGGGACTAGCGGACCATACAATGAGCAGTTCTTC. Encoded protein: CASSVGTSGPYNEQFF.

About this clone itself: Other DNA sequences within the sample encode an identical CDR3. This chain uses TRBV6-5 with TRBJ2-7; D is possibly TRBD1 or TRBD2 (5 bases each). This CDR3 is 13 amino acids long. The V gene's germline CDR1 is MNHEY and CDR2 SVGAGI. V shed 2 bases and J shed 4 bases, with 9 bases lying between them. CDR3 loop: CASSYGAGYEQYF. The CDR3, as DNA: TGTGCCAGCAGTTACGGGGCGGGTTACGAGCAGTACTTC.

The genes are TRBV14 and TRBJ2-7, with D unresolved. The V end lost 1 base, the J end lost 2 bases, and 9 bases lay between the germline ends. This CDR3 contains 14 residues. Germline values: CDR1 SGHDN, CDR2 FVKESK. DNA for the CDR3: TGTGCCAGCAGCCAAGTTAACGGACCCTACGAGCAGTACTTC. Translation gives CASSQVNGPYEQYF.

The CDR3 loop reads CASSLVGVPYEQYF. The CDR3 coding sequence is TGTGCCAGCAGCTTAGTGGGGGTCCCCTACGAGCAGTACTTC. The rearrangement uses TRBV11-2 and TRBJ2-7; D may be TRBD1 or TRBD2 (5 bases each). Between the trimmed V and J ends, which lost 1 base and 2 bases, there was a span of 9 bases. There are 14 residues in the CDR3. CDR1 and CDR2 (germline): SGHAT, FQNNGV.

The chain uses TRBV5-8 and TRBJ1-5; D gene unclear. V lost 1 base and J 0 bases, leaving 11 bases between the germline ends. The CDR3 consists of 16 residues. Germline V CDR1 and CDR2: SGHTS, YDEGEE. The CDR3: CASSLSSENSNQPQHF. As DNA, the CDR3 is TGTGCCAGCAGCTTGTCGTCAGAAAATAGCAATCAGCCCCAGCATTTT.

The rearrangement uses TRBV28 and TRBJ1-2; D not certain. The CDR3 consists of 11 residues. The V gene's germline CDR1 is MDHEN and CDR2 SYDVKM. The V gene lost 9 bases and the J gene lost 0 bases, with 5 bases spanning the gap. The CDR3 DNA sequence: TGTGCCAGTAGAGCTAACTATGGCTACACCTTC. Translated, it gives CASRANYGYTF.

The V and J genes are TRBV9 and TRBJ1-4; no firm D call. The V end was cut by 3 bases, the J end by 11 bases, with 11 bases between. The germline V gene encodes CDR1 SGDLS and CDR2 YYNGEE. The CDR3 has 12 residues. As DNA, the CDR3 is TGTGCCAGCAGCGGAGAGGGAAGGAAACTGTTTTTT. It yields the protein CASSGEGRKLFF.

This clone was found a few times. The chain uses TRBV7-2 and TRBJ1-5; D is unresolved. The germline CDR1 and CDR2 sequences are SGHTA and FQGNSA. Trimming pared 2 bases from V and 4 bases from J, leaving 9 bases between. The CDR3 sequence is 14 residues long. This CDR3 is CASSLNYGNQPQHF. The DNA of the CDR3 is TGTGCCAGCAGCTTAAACTACGGGAATCAGCCCCAGCATTTT.

The genes are TRBV9 and TRBJ2-7, with D possibly matching TRBD1 (6 bases). CDR1 is SGDLS and CDR2 is YYNGEE in the germline V gene. The CDR3 totals 15 residues. Trimming pared 4 bases from V and 6 bases from J, leaving 20 bases between. The CDR3 region has the DNA TGTGCCAGCAGCCCTCCACAGGGTCCAAGAAGCGAGCAGTACTTC. It translates to CASSPPQGPRSEQYF.

This clone was found once. The chain uses TRBV5-6 and TRBJ1-3; possible D gene TRBD1, 6 bases. This CDR3 comprises 19 residues. The V end lost 4 bases, the J end lost 0 bases, and 23 bases lay between the germline ends. CDR1 is SGHDT, CDR2 YYEEEE, per germline. CDR3 region: CASSRLLWGRQDSGNTIYF. DNA of the CDR3: TGTGCCAGCAGCCGGCTCCTCTGGGGTAGACAGGACTCTGGAAACACCATATATTTT.

J is TRBJ1-1 and V is TRBV27, with TRBD1 as a possible D gene (6 bases). The germline CDR1 and CDR2 sequences are MNHEY and SMNVEV (reference sequence). The V end was cut by 8 bases, the J end by 0 bases, with 25 bases between. The CDR3 consists of 18 residues. CDR3 region: CASPPVRGEGDMNTEAFF. The CDR3 nucleotides are TGTGCCAGCCCTCCCGTCCGGGGGGAGGGGGACATGAACACTGAAGCTTTCTTT.

The chain combines TRBV5-6 with TRBJ2-2; 7 bases agree with TRBD2. This CDR3 is 16 amino acids long. Germline V lookup: CDR1 SGHDT, CDR2 YYEEEE. V shed 4 bases and J 3 bases; nucleotides not matched to a gene: 9. CDR3 sequence: CASSLLGEGHTGELFF. CDR3 nucleotide sequence: TGTGCCAGCAGCCTCTTGGGGGAGGGCCACACCGGGGAGCTGTTTTTT.

This clone was detected once. J is TRBJ2-1 and V is TRBV30, with a tentative D call TRBD2 (5 bases). V was cut by 0 bases and J by 7 bases, with 10 bases left in between. CDR1 is GTSNPN, CDR2 SVGIG, per germline (reference sequence). The CDR3 has 13 residues. The CDR3, as DNA: TGTGCCTGGAGTGTTGTAGGCGGGAATGAGCAGTTCTTC. It codes for CAWSVVGGNEQFF. Using reference TRBV30 and TRBJ2-1 for the parts outside the CDR3, the full variable domain is SQTIHQWPATLVQPVGSPLSLECTVEGTSNPNLYWYRQAAGRGLQLLFYSVGIGQISSEVPQNLSASRPQDRQFILSSKKLLLSDSGFYLCAWSVVGGNEQFFGPGTRLTVL.

This chain uses TRBV28 with TRBJ2-7; D is possibly TRBD1 or TRBD2 (5 bases each). The CDR3 is 15 residues long. Germline lookup yields CDR1 MDHEN and CDR2 SYDVKM. The V end lost 3 bases, the J end lost 7 bases, and 19 bases lay between the germline ends. CDR3 protein: CASSFFIGTLPEQYF. As DNA, the CDR3 is TGTGCCAGCAGTTTTTTCATCGGGACGCTTCCTGAGCAGTACTTC. The variable domain in full, with the rest retrieved from reference TRBV28 and TRBJ2-7, is DVKVTQSSRYLVKRTGEKVFLECVQDMDHENMFWYRQDPGLGLRLIYFSYDVKMKEKGDIPEGYSVSREKKERFSLILESASTNQTSMYLCASSFFIGTLPEQYFGPGTRLTVT.

A word on this clone: The identical CDR3 is also encoded by other nucleotide sequences in the sample. The V gene is TRBV9, the J gene TRBJ2-7, with unresolved D. Germline lookup yields CDR1 SGDLS and CDR2 YYNGEE. V lost 0 bases and J 4 bases, leaving 8 bases between the germline ends. This CDR3 region has 13 residues. The CDR3 DNA follows: TGTGCCAGCAGCGTAGGAGTGAGGTACGAGCAGTACTTC. This codes for CASSVGVRYEQYF.

The chain couples TRBV27 to TRBJ2-7; 11 bases map to TRBD2. The ends lost 2 bases at V and 2 bases at J; junction bases unmatched: 8. There are 17 residues in the CDR3. The germline V gene encodes CDR1 MNHEY and CDR2 SMNVEV (reference sequence). Here the CDR3 DNA reads TGTGCCAGCAGTTTACCCGGACTAGCGGGTTACCCCTACGAGCAGTACTTC. Protein product: CASSLPGLAGYPYEQYF.

Turning to this clone: Other DNA sequences in the same sample also yield this CDR3. This sequence joins TRBV9 and TRBJ2-7, with D perhaps TRBD1 (6 bases). V gave up 2 bases and J gave up 2 bases, with 8 bases separating them. CDR1 and CDR2 from the germline V gene are SGDLS and YYNGEE. This CDR3 comprises 13 residues. CDR3 protein: CASSVGQTYEQYF. The CDR3 DNA reads as TGTGCCAGCAGCGTCGGACAGACCTACGAGCAGTACTTC.

The chain employs TRBV6-1 and TRBJ1-2; D unclear. CDR1 and CDR2 from the germline V gene are MNHNS and SASEGT. The CDR3 has 15 amino acids. V lost 7 bases to trimming and J lost 5 bases, with 20 bases between them. The CDR3 region has the DNA TGTGCCAGCACCCCCCCCTATGCGGTAGTTTATGGCTACACCTTC. Its translation is CASTPPYAVVYGYTF.